Detailed here is one T cell receptor (beta chain). The sample originates from a study of cytomegalovirus exposure and HLA in healthy donors. Libraries were prepared by immunoSEQ multiplex PCR; TCRdb keeps only in-frame clonotypes and omits some of them. The sample yields fewer than 250,000 clones, less than 90% seen once. The CDR3 covers 16 residues. V lost 3 bases, J lost 5 bases, and 10 bases stayed unmatched. Germline loops: CDR1 MGHRA, CDR2 YSYEKL. The sample was PBMCs. The chain uses TRBV4-1 and TRBJ1-1, with 9 bases fitting TRBD1. This receptor was identified in a woman aged 18-35 years in good health and CMV-seronegative. This CDR3 reads CASSQGQGKRYTEAFF. The DNA for the CDR3 is TGCGCCAGCAGCCAGGGACAGGGAAAAAGGTATACTGAAGCTTTCTTT.